These 30 T cell receptor beta chains were sequenced from one sample in a study of blood T cells in healthy people across ages. Using a J-beta primer mix together with a sample-barcoded 5' primer, a second PCR was run for about 6 to 11 cycles. TCRdb used MiXCR to reprocess the 5' RACE reads, holding one entry per CDR3 protein. This table holds 550,000 to 650,000 distinct CDR3 sequences, approximately 30% found once. The sequencing input was blood. These receptors were collected from a woman older than 75 in good health.

This clonotype was observed at least ten times. The J gene is TRBJ2-1, the V gene TRBV6-6; D possibly corresponds to TRBD2 (5 bases). CDR1 and CDR2 (germline): MNHNY, SVGAGI (reference sequence). The CDR3 covers 11 residues. Trimming stripped 7 bases from V and 9 bases from J, with 10 bases between. The CDR3 region is CASTARGEQFF. For the CDR3, the DNA is TGTGCCAGCACCGCTCGGGGTGAGCAGTTCTTC.

This clonotype was seen ten or more times. The V gene is TRBV20-1, the J gene TRBJ2-1; TRBD2 matches 10 bases. The J segment lost 5 bases and the V segment lost 6 bases, leaving 4 bases of the junction unmatched. CDR3 length: 13 amino acids. The germline V gene has CDR1 DFQATT and CDR2 SNEGSKA (reference sequence). The chain's CDR3 is CSAFGLADNEQFF. Written as DNA, the CDR3 is TGCAGTGCCTTCGGACTAGCGGACAATGAGCAGTTCTTC.

As regards this clonotype: Just one base apart from a much larger clone, this may be a read error. This chain joins TRBV28 and TRBJ2-3, with TRBD2 identical over 8 bases. Germline lookup yields CDR1 MDHEN and CDR2 SYDVKM. The ends lost 5 bases at V and 2 bases at J; junction bases unmatched: 9. The CDR3 runs 16 residues. The CDR3 is CASSHTQRGYTDTQYF. DNA of the CDR3: TGTGCCAGCAGTCATACCCAGCGGGGGTACACAGATACGCAGTATTTT.

This clonotype was observed at least ten times. The chain links TRBV7-8 to TRBJ1-5, with TRBD1 as a possible D gene (6 bases). This CDR3 has 13 residues. Germline-derived CDR1 and CDR2 are SGHVS and FQNEAQ. V lost 5 bases and J 6 bases, leaving 11 bases between the germline ends. CDR3 in amino acids: CASSRDIFQPQHF. In DNA form, the CDR3 reads TGTGCCAGCAGCCGGGACATTTTTCAGCCCCAGCATTTT.

With respect to this clonotype: A much larger clonotype is one base distant, so this may be a read error. The chain couples TRBV27 to TRBJ1-2, with a weak D call TRBD1 (5 bases). Germline CDR1 MNHEY, CDR2 SMNVEV (reference sequence). The V and J ends lost 5 bases and 8 bases respectively, with 12 bases between them. The CDR3 spans 12 residues. The CDR3 bases are TGTGCCAGCAGTACGGGGGACGACGGCTACACCTTC. Residues: CASSTGDDGYTF.

This clonotype has more than one count but fewer than ten. The J gene is TRBJ2-2, the V gene TRBV7-2; tentatively, D is TRBD1 or TRBD2 (6 bases each). Germline-derived CDR1 and CDR2 are SGHTA and FQGNSA. With 3 bases removed from V and 4 bases from J, the gap between germline ends came to 18 bases. The CDR3 has 17 residues. In DNA, the CDR3 is TGTGCCAGCAGCTTTCGGAGGGGATTAGGGGGCACCGGGGAGCTGTTTTTT. This translates into CASSFRRGLGGTGELFF.

The chain joins TRBV20-1 to TRBJ2-1; 7 bases align to TRBD1. Germline-derived CDR1 and CDR2 are DFQATT and SNEGSKA (reference sequence). This CDR3 has 11 amino acids. J gave up 6 bases and V 5 bases, and 1 base lay outside the gene matches. CDR3 amino acids: CSAGDSNEQFF. In DNA, the CDR3 is TGCAGTGCTGGGGACAGCAATGAGCAGTTCTTC.

This clonotype has ten or more counts. The chain has TRBV5-4 and TRBJ2-1; D perhaps matches TRBD2 (5 bases). Germline V gives CDR1 SGHNT, CDR2 YYREEE (reference sequence). V was cut by 4 bases and J by 0 bases, with 14 bases left in between. This CDR3 spans 16 amino acids. CDR3 sequence (DNA): TGTGCCAGCAGCCTGGACTTGCAAAGCTCCTACAATGAGCAGTTCTTC. Translating it yields CASSLDLQSSYNEQFF.

This clonotype showed up just once. The chain joins TRBV10-3 to TRBJ2-7; no clear D gene. From germline, CDR1 is ENHRY and CDR2 SYGVKD. V lost 2 bases to trimming and J lost 0 bases, with 8 bases between them. This CDR3 has 14 residues. CDR3 sequence: CAISEMGSSYEQYF. In DNA, the CDR3 is TGTGCCATCAGTGAGATGGGCAGCTCCTACGAGCAGTACTTC.

This clonotype showed up just a few times. DNA of the CDR3: TGTGCCAGCACTTGGACAGGGGGCTGGGACACTGAAGCTTTCTTT. Amino acid sequence: CASTWTGGWDTEAFF. The V call is TRBV13, the J call TRBJ1-1; 11 nucleotides align to TRBD1. V trimming: 7 bases; J trimming: 3 bases; junction bases outside the gene matches: 7. Germline V CDR1 and CDR2: PRHDT, FYEKMQ (reference sequence). The CDR3 has 15 residues.

V gene TRBV5-1 combines with J gene TRBJ1-6; D remains ambiguous. V lost 3 bases and J lost 7, with 11 bases in between. Germline assignment: CDR1 SGHRS and CDR2 YFSETQ. The CDR3 is made up of 14 amino acids. CDR3 in amino acids: CASSSSGDNSPLHF. CDR3 coding DNA: TGCGCCAGCAGCTCCTCGGGCGACAATTCACCCCTCCACTTT. Combining the CDR3 with reference TRBV5-1 and TRBJ1-6 gives the whole variable domain KAGVTQTPRYLIKTRGQQVTLSCSPISGHRSVSWYQQTPGQGLQFLFEYFSETQRNKGNFPGRFSGRQFSNSRSEMNVSTLELGDSALYLCASSSSGDNSPLHFGNGTRLTVT.

The chain couples TRBV5-1 to TRBJ2-7; TRBD1 aligns across 7 bases. In germline, CDR1 is SGHRS, CDR2 YFSETQ. The CDR3 covers 17 residues. Trimming cost V 5 bases and J 3 bases; bases outside gene matches: 17. The CDR3 is CASRPGTDFQSLYEQYF. CDR3 nucleotides: TGCGCCAGCAGGCCCGGGACAGACTTTCAATCCCTCTACGAGCAGTACTTC.

The rearrangement joins TRBV6-1 to TRBJ2-3; 12 positions agree with TRBD2. This CDR3 is 15 amino acids long. V lost 7 bases and J lost 6; bases outside the gene matches: 8. Germline-derived CDR1 and CDR2 are MNHNS and SASEGT. CDR3 protein: CASNPSGGAGDTQYF. In DNA form, the CDR3 reads TGTGCCAGCAACCCTAGCGGGGGGGCCGGGGATACGCAGTATTTT.

The chain has TRBV27 and TRBJ2-1; TRBD1 is a possible D gene (5 bases). Trimming shortened V by 6 bases and J by 9 bases, and 12 bases separated the two germline ends. CDR1 is MNHEY, CDR2 SMNVEV, per germline (reference sequence). The CDR3 loop spans 12 amino acids. CDR3: CASRSDTGEQFF. The CDR3 bases are TGTGCCAGCAGATCGGACACGGGTGAGCAGTTCTTC.

The CDR3 nucleotides read TGCGCCAGCAGCCCAGACAGGGTGGCTGGAAACACCATATATTTT. Its translation is CASSPDRVAGNTIYF. J is TRBJ1-3 and V is TRBV5-1; the match to TRBD1 covers 7 bases. This CDR3 is built from 15 residues. The germline gives CDR1 SGHRS, CDR2 YFSETQ. V shed 4 bases and J 2 bases; nucleotides not matched to a gene: 6.

This clonotype was seen repeatedly, ten times or more. CDR3 protein: CASSLGGSDEQFF. The DNA of the CDR3 is TGTGCCAGCAGTTTGGGCGGCTCCGATGAGCAGTTCTTC. The chain links TRBV12-3 or TRBV12-4 to TRBJ2-1; D gene unclear. The CDR3 extends over 13 amino acids. Deletions cut 3 bases from V and 8 bases from J, with 11 bases between.

The chain combines TRBV5-1 with TRBJ2-5; TRBD1 matches 7 bases. CDR1 is SGHRS and CDR2 is YFSETQ in the germline V gene. The CDR3 consists of 17 residues. V lost 0 bases to trimming and J lost 0 bases; unmatched junction nucleotides: 8. The CDR3 DNA is TGCGCCAGCAGCTTGGGGGGGACAGTTAAGTACCAAGAGACCCAGTACTTC. Translated: CASSLGGTVKYQETQYF.

This clonotype came up a few times. The rearrangement joins TRBV25-1 to TRBJ2-5; 7 bases map to TRBD1. The V gene's germline CDR1 is MGHDK and CDR2 SYGVNS. V shed 7 bases and J 4 bases; nucleotides not matched to a gene: 9. This CDR3 contains 14 residues. As DNA, the CDR3 is TGTGCCAGCAAGGGGGCGTGGGGTGGAGAGACCCAGTACTTC. Translated: CASKGAWGGETQYF.

V gene TRBV25-1 combines with J gene TRBJ1-1; D is possibly TRBD1 (5 bases). V lost 3 bases, J lost 1 base, and 9 bases lay in between. The CDR3 is 14 residues long. The V gene's germline CDR1 is MGHDK and CDR2 SYGVNS. CDR3 sequence (DNA): TGTGCCAGCAGTGACGGGGGAGCGAACACTGAAGCTTTCTTT. It translates to CASSDGGANTEAFF.

This chain connects TRBV20-1 to TRBJ2-7; tentatively, D is TRBD1 (5 bases). Germline V gene data show CDR1 as DFQATT and CDR2 as SNEGSKA (reference sequence). V lost 4 bases and J lost 4, with 8 bases in between. CDR3 length: 11 residues. CDR3 residues: CSAKGAYEQYF. The CDR3 bases are TGCAGTGCTAAAGGGGCGTACGAGCAGTACTTC.

This chain joins TRBV7-9 and TRBJ2-2, with TRBD1 as a possible D gene (6 bases). Per the germline V gene, CDR1 is SEHNR and CDR2 is FQNEAQ (reference sequence). V shed 4 bases and J shed 6 bases, with 6 bases lying between them. The CDR3 sequence is 12 residues long. The CDR3, as DNA: TGTGCCAGCAGCTGGGGGCCCGGGGAGCTGTTTTTT. Its translation is CASSWGPGELFF.

The chain joins TRBV20-1 to TRBJ2-2; D remains ambiguous. Germline V gene data show CDR1 as DFQATT and CDR2 as SNEGSKA (reference sequence). The CDR3 is made up of 14 amino acids. The V end was cut by 4 bases, the J end by 0 bases, with 9 bases between. This CDR3 reads CSAKGSTNTGELFF. Written as DNA, the CDR3 is TGCAGTGCTAAGGGCAGCACGAACACCGGGGAGCTGTTTTTT.

The chain has TRBV19 and TRBJ2-1, with 10 bases matching TRBD2. The ends lost 2 bases at V and 9 bases at J; junction bases unmatched: 1. The germline V gene has CDR1 LNHDA and CDR2 SQIVND (reference sequence). This CDR3 has 13 residues. This CDR3 reads CASSILAGAEQFF. The CDR3 region has the DNA TGTGCCAGTAGTATACTAGCGGGGGCTGAGCAGTTCTTC.

This clonotype has only a few counts. The chain is built from TRBV7-8 and TRBJ1-2; unclear D gene. The germline V gene encodes CDR1 SGHVS and CDR2 FQNEAQ. V was shortened by 5 bases and J by 8 bases, with 12 bases between the two germline ends. The length of the CDR3 is 12 residues. CDR3 DNA: TGTGCCAGCAGCCGCCCGTCCGGCGGCTACACCTTC. It translates to CASSRPSGGYTF.

The V call is TRBV6-6, the J call TRBJ1-2; D is unresolved. Germline values: CDR1 MNHNY, CDR2 SVGAGI (reference sequence). This CDR3 region has 14 residues. V dropped 3 bases and J dropped 2 bases, with 10 bases sitting between them. DNA for the CDR3: TGTGCCAGCAGTTATGTGGCAGAGAACTATGGCTACACCTTC. Residues: CASSYVAENYGYTF.

In the case of this clonotype: The germline gene is not matched at one end of the junction; a read error may be the cause. The chain combines TRBV20-1 with TRBJ1-2, with a tentative D call TRBD1 (5 bases). Germline assignment: CDR1 DFQATT and CDR2 SNEGSKA (reference sequence). The CDR3 is 12 residues long. CDR3 coding DNA: TGCAGGGCTAGAGATCAGGGAGGACGCTACACCTTC. This encodes CRARDQGGRYTF.

This clonotype has at least ten counts. V gene TRBV7-9 combines with J gene TRBJ1-4, with a possible D match to TRBD1 (5 bases). Germline values: CDR1 SEHNR, CDR2 FQNEAQ (reference sequence). Trimming took off 1 base at V and 4 bases at J, with 13 bases between the two ends. This CDR3 is 16 amino acids long. Here the CDR3 DNA reads TGTGCCAGCAGCTTAGACGTCCGGGACGTTAATGAAAAACTGTTTTTT. Its translation: CASSLDVRDVNEKLFF.

This clonotype came up a few times. With a much larger clone just one base away, this may be a read error. The CDR3 protein is CASRLSQGQSGYTF. The DNA of the CDR3 is TGTGCCAGCAGGTTGAGTCAGGGGCAAAGTGGCTACACCTTC. The chain links TRBV27 to TRBJ1-2; a possible D gene is TRBD1 (6 bases). Trimming shortened V by 6 bases and J by 7 bases, and 18 bases separated the two germline ends. The germline gives CDR1 MNHEY, CDR2 SMNVEV (reference sequence). The CDR3 runs to 14 residues.

The table lists this clonotype with many counts. The rearrangement uses TRBV4-3 and TRBJ1-1; the D is unclear. CDR1 LGHNA and CDR2 YSLEER come from the germline V gene. V shed 1 base and J shed 1 base, with 13 bases lying between them. The CDR3 is 16 residues long. The CDR3 DNA reads as TGCGCCAGCAGCCAAGGGTGGAGCAGCCAGAACACTGAAGCTTTCTTT. This translates into CASSQGWSSQNTEAFF.

This clonotype was counted a few times. This may stem from a read error, because a much larger clone lies one nucleotide away. The V and J genes are TRBV10-3 and TRBJ2-7; D gene uncertain. Trimming shortened V by 0 bases and J by 7 bases, and 10 bases separated the two germline ends. This CDR3 has 13 residues. Germline V CDR1 and CDR2: ENHRY, SYGVKD. Written as DNA, the CDR3 is TGTGCCATCAGTGAGTCCTTGCTGGATGAGCAGTACTTC. This sequence encodes CAISESLLDEQYF.